These 20 T cell receptor beta chains came from one sample sequenced in a study of T cells in localized non-small cell lung cancer. The protocol was immunoSEQ multiplex PCR, while the TCRdb copy is restricted to in-frame clones and leaves out a portion. The sample consists of 15,000 to 20,000 clones, roughly 89% of them appearing once. The sequencing used peripheral blood mononuclear cells, collected before any cancer treatment. Source of these receptors: a woman aged 40-75 years with stage III lung adenocarcinoma.

The V and J genes are TRBV18 and TRBJ2-5; D gene unclear. Germline assignment: CDR1 KGHSH and CDR2 LQKENI. CDR3 size: 13 residues. V lost 2 bases, J lost 2 bases, and 6 bases lay in between. The CDR3 loop reads CASSPNLQETQYF. Here the CDR3 DNA reads TGTGCCAGCTCACCAAATTTGCAAGAGACCCAGTACTTC.

The chain joins TRBV7-9 to TRBJ1-5; a weak D match, TRBD1 (6 bases). This CDR3 spans 19 amino acids. Germline CDR1 and CDR2: SEHNR and FQNEAQ (reference sequence). With 4 bases removed from V and 0 bases from J, the gap between germline ends came to 22 bases. CDR3 sequence: CASSSGSYTGFPSNQPQHF. For the CDR3, the DNA is TGTGCCAGCAGCTCCGGGAGTTATACAGGGTTTCCTAGCAATCAGCCCCAGCATTTT.

This chain uses TRBV9 with TRBJ2-3; no reliable D call. Germline loops: CDR1 SGDLS, CDR2 YYNGEE. This CDR3 comprises 13 residues. Trimming removed 0 bases from V and 4 bases from J, with 6 bases in between. This CDR3 is CASSVAIADTQYF. Written as DNA, the CDR3 is TGTGCCAGCAGCGTAGCTATCGCAGATACGCAGTATTTT.

The chain recombines TRBV4-3 with TRBJ2-1; TRBD2 matches at 8 bases. Germline V lookup: CDR1 LGHNA, CDR2 YSLEER. CDR3 length: 14 residues. V dropped 4 bases and J dropped 10; count of bases not matched to a gene: 9. CDR3 amino acids: CASSRTGGLGEQFF. DNA of the CDR3: TGCGCCAGCAGCCGCACGGGGGGGCTAGGCGAGCAGTTCTTC.

The V gene is TRBV2, the J gene TRBJ1-2; no clear D. The germline gives CDR1 SNHLY, CDR2 FYNNEI. CDR3 size: 13 residues. V lost 3 bases to trimming and J lost 6 bases, with 11 bases between them. The CDR3 region is CASSDSEANGYTF. For the CDR3, the DNA is TGTGCCAGCAGTGATTCGGAAGCTAATGGCTACACCTTC.

This clone was counted a few times. V and J are TRBV28 and TRBJ1-5; maybe TRBD1 (6 bases). The CDR3 covers 14 residues. Germline V gives CDR1 MDHEN, CDR2 SYDVKM. V lost 4 bases and J 2 bases, leaving 9 bases between the germline ends. In DNA, the CDR3 is TGTGCCAGCAGTTCCCACAGGGGCAATCAGCCCCAGCATTTT. Residues: CASSSHRGNQPQHF.

This chain connects TRBV6-5 to TRBJ2-6, with D possibly being TRBD1 (6 bases). CDR3 length: 15 residues. The V end was cut by 2 bases, the J end by 9 bases, with 14 bases between. Germline assignment: CDR1 MNHEY and CDR2 SVGAGI. The CDR3 loop is CASSYQNRVFNVLTF. In nucleotides, the CDR3 is TGTGCCAGCAGTTACCAAAACAGGGTCTTCAACGTCCTGACTTTC.

V gene TRBV2 combines with J gene TRBJ1-5; TRBD1 might be the D (5 bases). V lost 4 bases and J 4 bases, leaving 11 bases between the germline ends. The CDR3 runs to 14 residues. The germline CDR1 and CDR2 sequences are SNHLY and FYNNEI. CDR3 sequence reads: CASSGTNRNQPQHF. CDR3 bases: TGTGCCAGCAGTGGGACAAATAGGAATCAGCCCCAGCATTTT.

The rearrangement uses TRBV19 and TRBJ1-1, with D unresolved. The germline V gene has CDR1 LNHDA and CDR2 SQIVND (reference sequence). Trimming removed 5 bases from V and 3 bases from J, with 7 bases in between. The CDR3 has 12 amino acids. CDR3 residues: CASSRTHTEAFF. The CDR3 DNA reads as TGTGCCAGTAGTCGGACGCACACTGAAGCTTTCTTT.

The chain couples TRBV9 to TRBJ2-3, with TRBD1 identical over 8 bases. Germline trimming cut 1 base from V and 2 bases from J; bases unmatched to any gene: 3. CDR1 is SGDLS and CDR2 is YYNGEE in the germline V gene. This CDR3 has 15 residues. The CDR3 is CASSVRDRYTDTQYF. The CDR3 DNA is TGTGCCAGCAGCGTAAGGGACAGGTACACAGATACGCAGTATTTT.

The gene calls are TRBV6-6 and TRBJ1-6; D might be TRBD1 (5 bases). V lost 5 bases and J 7 bases, leaving 12 bases between the germline ends. Per the germline V gene, CDR1 is MNHNY and CDR2 is SVGAGI (reference sequence). This CDR3 contains 14 residues. CDR3 DNA sequence: TGTGCCAGCAGTCCGCGGGGGGAGAATTCACCCCTCCACTTT. Translated: CASSPRGENSPLHF.

This clone is a singleton in its sample. V usage is TRBV5-6 and J usage is TRBJ1-2; 8 positions match TRBD1. Germline lookup yields CDR1 SGHDT and CDR2 YYEEEE. The J segment lost 0 bases and the V segment lost 5 bases, leaving 3 bases of the junction unmatched. There are 14 residues in the CDR3. This CDR3 is CASRSRGPNYGYTF. The CDR3 DNA is TGTGCCAGCAGGTCCAGGGGGCCTAACTATGGCTACACCTTC.

The chain couples TRBV5-1 to TRBJ2-7; perhaps TRBD1 as D (5 bases). The CDR3 has 14 amino acids. The germline gives CDR1 SGHRS, CDR2 YFSETQ. The V end was cut by 4 bases, the J end by 2 bases, with 13 bases between. As DNA, the CDR3 is TGCGCCAGCAGCCCTCCAGGGTACGCCTACGAGCAGTACTTC. It is translated as CASSPPGYAYEQYF.

This chain uses TRBV28 with TRBJ2-7, with 10 bases identical to TRBD1. With 2 bases clipped from V and 2 bases from J, the junction kept 3 bases outside the gene matches. The germline CDR1 and CDR2 sequences are MDHEN and SYDVKM. CDR3 length: 15 amino acids. CDR3 DNA: TGTGCCAGCAGTTTAGGGACAGGGGTTCCCTACGAGCAGTACTTC. This translates into CASSLGTGVPYEQYF.

V is TRBV18 and J is TRBJ2-7, with D possibly being TRBD2 (6 bases). The V end was cut by 0 bases, the J end by 4 bases, with 13 bases between. Germline V lookup: CDR1 KGHSH, CDR2 LQKENI. The CDR3 spans 15 residues. This chain's CDR3 is CASSPPSGSIYEQYF. In DNA form, the CDR3 reads TGTGCCAGCTCACCACCGAGCGGGTCGATATACGAGCAGTACTTC.

CDR3 residues: CASSPGTGAVEAFF. The CDR3 DNA follows: TGCGCCAGCAGCCCCGGCACAGGGGCGGTTGAAGCTTTCTTT. This sequence joins TRBV5-1 and TRBJ1-1, with 7 positions matching TRBD1. V shed 4 bases, J shed 7 bases, and the junction held 10 bases outside the gene matches. This CDR3 has 14 amino acids. Germline assignment: CDR1 SGHRS and CDR2 YFSETQ.

This rearrangement joins TRBV29-1 to TRBJ1-2; D not certain. CDR1 and CDR2 from the germline V gene are SQVTM and ANQGSEA. The CDR3 has 14 residues. DNA for the CDR3: TGCAGGTATTACCGGGATTTCCCGATCTATGGCTACACCTTC. The encoded protein is CRYYRDFPIYGYTF.

This chain joins TRBV5-1 and TRBJ1-1; a possible D gene is TRBD1 (6 bases). The CDR3 is made up of 15 amino acids. Per the germline V gene, CDR1 is SGHRS and CDR2 is YFSETQ. V was pared by 4 bases and J by 1 base, with 14 bases between. The CDR3 spells CASSPRTDTNTEAFF. CDR3 bases: TGCGCCAGCAGCCCTCGGACAGATACGAACACTGAAGCTTTCTTT.

This sequence joins TRBV7-2 and TRBJ1-2, with 7 bases identical to TRBD1. Germline CDR1 SGHTA, CDR2 FQGNSA. The ends lost 2 bases at V and 4 bases at J; junction bases unmatched: 10. The CDR3 has 16 residues. This CDR3 reads CASSLSGGDWIYGYTF. The CDR3 region has the DNA TGTGCCAGCAGCTTATCAGGGGGGGACTGGATCTATGGCTACACCTTC.

V gene TRBV9 combines with J gene TRBJ1-1, with no clear D. The CDR3 sequence is 14 residues long. Trimming pared 0 bases from V and 8 bases from J, leaving 14 bases between. Germline CDR1 SGDLS, CDR2 YYNGEE. CDR3 sequence (DNA): TGTGCCAGCAGCGTAGCTTGGGTGAATTCGGAAGCTTTCTTT. As protein: CASSVAWVNSEAFF.